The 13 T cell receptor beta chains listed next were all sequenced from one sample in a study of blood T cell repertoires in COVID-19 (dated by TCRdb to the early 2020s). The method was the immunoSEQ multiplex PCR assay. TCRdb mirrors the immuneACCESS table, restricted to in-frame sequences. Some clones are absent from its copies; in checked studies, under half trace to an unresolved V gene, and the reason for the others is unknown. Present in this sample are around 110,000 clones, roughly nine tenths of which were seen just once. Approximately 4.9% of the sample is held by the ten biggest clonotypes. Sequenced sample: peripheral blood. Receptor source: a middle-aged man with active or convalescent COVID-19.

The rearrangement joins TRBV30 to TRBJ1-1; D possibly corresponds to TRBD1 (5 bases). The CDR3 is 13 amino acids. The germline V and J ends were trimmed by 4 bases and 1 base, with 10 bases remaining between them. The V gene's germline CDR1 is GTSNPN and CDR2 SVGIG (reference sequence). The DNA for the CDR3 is TGTGCCTGGATTCGTACAGGGAACACTGAAGCTTTCTTT. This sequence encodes CAWIRTGNTEAFF. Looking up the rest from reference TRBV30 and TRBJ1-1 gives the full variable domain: SQTIHQWPATLVQPVGSPLSLECTVEGTSNPNLYWYRQAAGRGLQLLFYSVGIGQISSEVPQNLSASRPQDRQFILSSKKLLLSDSGFYLCAWIRTGNTEAFFGQGTRLTVV.

The DNA for the CDR3 is TGTGCCAGCAGCCCGGACTGGGAGGGGCTCGATACGCAGTATTTT. Translated: CASSPDWEGLDTQYF. The chain combines TRBV9 with TRBJ2-3; 7 nucleotides line up with TRBD2. Germline V CDR1 and CDR2: SGDLS, YYNGEE. Trimming took 4 bases from V and 6 from J; bases not matched to a gene: 11. This CDR3 region has 15 residues.

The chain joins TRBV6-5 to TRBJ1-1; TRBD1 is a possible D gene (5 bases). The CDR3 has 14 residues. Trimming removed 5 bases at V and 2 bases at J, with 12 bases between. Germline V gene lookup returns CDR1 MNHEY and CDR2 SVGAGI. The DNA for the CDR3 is TGTGCCAGCAGTATCAGGGTCGGAAACACTGAAGCTTTCTTT. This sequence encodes CASSIRVGNTEAFF.

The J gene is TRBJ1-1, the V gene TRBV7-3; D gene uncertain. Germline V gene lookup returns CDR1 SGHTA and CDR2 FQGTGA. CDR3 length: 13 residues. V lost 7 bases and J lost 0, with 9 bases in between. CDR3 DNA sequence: TGTGCCAGCACCCCGGTCGTGAACACTGAAGCTTTCTTT. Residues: CASTPVVNTEAFF.

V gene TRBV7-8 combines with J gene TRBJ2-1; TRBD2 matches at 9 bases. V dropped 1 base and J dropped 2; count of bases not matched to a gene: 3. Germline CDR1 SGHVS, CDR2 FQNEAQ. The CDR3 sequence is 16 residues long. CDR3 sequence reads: CASSLGSSGTYNEQFF. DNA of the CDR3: TGTGCCAGCAGCTTAGGGTCTAGCGGGACCTACAATGAGCAGTTCTTC.

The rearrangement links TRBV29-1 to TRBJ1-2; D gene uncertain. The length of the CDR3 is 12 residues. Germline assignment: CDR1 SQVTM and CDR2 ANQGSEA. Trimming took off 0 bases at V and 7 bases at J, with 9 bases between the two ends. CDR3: CSVEEASLGYTF. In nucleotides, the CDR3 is TGCAGCGTTGAAGAAGCAAGCCTTGGCTACACCTTC. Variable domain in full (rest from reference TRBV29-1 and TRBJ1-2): SAVISQKPSRDICQRGTSLTIQCQVDSQVTMMFWYRQQPGQSLTLIATANQGSEATYESGFVIDKFPISRPNLTFSTLTVSNMSPEDSSIYLCSVEEASLGYTFGSGTRLTVV.

The CDR3 nucleotides read TGTGCCAGCAGTCTACAGGTTCCCTTCTCTGGAAACACCATATATTTT. Amino acid sequence: CASSLQVPFSGNTIYF. The chain employs TRBV28 and TRBJ1-3, with D perhaps matching TRBD1 (5 bases). The germline V gene encodes CDR1 MDHEN and CDR2 SYDVKM. The CDR3 covers 16 residues. The V end was cut by 5 bases, the J end by 0 bases, with 14 bases between.

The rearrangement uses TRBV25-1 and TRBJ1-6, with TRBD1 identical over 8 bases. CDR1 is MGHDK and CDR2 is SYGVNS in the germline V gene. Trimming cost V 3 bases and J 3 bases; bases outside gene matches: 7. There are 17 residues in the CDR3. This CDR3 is CASSDPDRGDYNSPLHF. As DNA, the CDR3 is TGTGCCAGCAGTGATCCAGACAGGGGAGACTATAATTCACCCCTCCACTTT.

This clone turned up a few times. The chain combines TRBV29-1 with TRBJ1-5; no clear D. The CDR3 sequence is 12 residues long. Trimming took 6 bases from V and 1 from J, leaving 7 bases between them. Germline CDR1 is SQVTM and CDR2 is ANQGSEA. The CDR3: CSVGESNQPQHF. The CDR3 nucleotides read TGCAGCGTCGGAGAGAGCAATCAGCCCCAGCATTTT.

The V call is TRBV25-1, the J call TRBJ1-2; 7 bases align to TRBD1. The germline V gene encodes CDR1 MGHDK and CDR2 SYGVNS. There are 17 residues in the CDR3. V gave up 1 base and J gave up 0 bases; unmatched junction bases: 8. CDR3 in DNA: TGTGCCAGCAGTGAATTAGGCGGACAGGTCTCTAACTATGGCTACACCTTC. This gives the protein CASSELGGQVSNYGYTF.

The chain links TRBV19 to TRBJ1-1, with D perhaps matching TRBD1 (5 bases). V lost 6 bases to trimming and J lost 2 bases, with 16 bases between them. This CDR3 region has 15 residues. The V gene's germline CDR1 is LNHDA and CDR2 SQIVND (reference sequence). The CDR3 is CASRWGEGTNTEAFF. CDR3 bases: TGTGCCAGTAGATGGGGGGAAGGAACTAACACTGAAGCTTTCTTT. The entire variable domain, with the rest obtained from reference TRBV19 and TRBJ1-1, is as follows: DGGITQSPKYLFRKEGQNVTLSCEQNLNHDAMYWYRQDPGQGLRLIYYSQIVNDFQKGDIAEGYSVSREKKESFPLTVTSAQKNPTAFYLCASRWGEGTNTEAFFGQGTRLTVV.

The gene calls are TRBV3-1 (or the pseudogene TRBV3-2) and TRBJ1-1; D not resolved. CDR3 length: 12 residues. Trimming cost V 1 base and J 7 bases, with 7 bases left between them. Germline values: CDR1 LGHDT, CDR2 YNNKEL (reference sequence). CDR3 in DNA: TGTGCCAGCAGCCAAGTGGGAGTTGAAGCTTTCTTT. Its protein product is CASSQVGVEAFF.

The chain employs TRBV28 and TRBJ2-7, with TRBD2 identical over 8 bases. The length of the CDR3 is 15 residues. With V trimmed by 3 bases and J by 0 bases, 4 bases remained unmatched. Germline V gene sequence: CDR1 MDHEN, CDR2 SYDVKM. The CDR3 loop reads CASSLASGYSYEQYF. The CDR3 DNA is TGTGCCAGCAGTTTGGCTAGCGGGTACTCCTACGAGCAGTACTTC. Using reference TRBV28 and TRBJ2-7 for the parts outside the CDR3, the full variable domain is DVKVTQSSRYLVKRTGEKVFLECVQDMDHENMFWYRQDPGLGLRLIYFSYDVKMKEKGDIPEGYSVSREKKERFSLILESASTNQTSMYLCASSLASGYSYEQYFGPGTRLTVT.